This TCR beta chain was recorded in a study of HIV-infected patients and healthy controls. This clonotype was seen many times. Whole blood was used without fractionation, so all unsorted peripheral T cells were included. Alpha and beta constant-region primers primed reverse transcription of around 500 ng RNA. Separate chain-specific third strand synthesis with multiplexing indices produced the alpha and beta libraries. TCRdb recomputed calls from the 5' RACE reads with MiXCR, one row per CDR3 protein. The table has 20,000 to 30,000 distinct CDR3 sequences, 8.5% seen once; the top ten hold approximately 3.9%. The CDR3 runs 12 residues. Trimming shortened V by 6 bases and J by 4 bases, and 9 bases separated the two germline ends. CDR1 and CDR2 (germline): MNHEY, SVGAGI.

This chain connects TRBV6-5 to TRBJ1-1, with D uncertain. Sequenced: blood. The sequence derives from an adult in good health. CDR3 sequence reads: CASSPGITEAFF. CDR3 coding DNA: TGTGCCAGCAGCCCCGGCATCACTGAAGCTTTCTTT.